This T cell receptor (beta chain) was profiled in a study of shared clonotypes between healthy human individuals. Study summary: Plates per donor: three CD4 naive, three CD4 memory, two CD8 naive, one CD8 memory.

Study results and caveats: Blood alone was sampled, and tissue repertoires likely differ.

Assay: immunoSEQ multiplex PCR; the TCRdb copy retains only in-frame clones and omits some. The sample lists some 680,000 clones; around 73% were seen once. V lost 6 bases, J lost 4 bases, and 5 bases stayed unmatched. Germline CDR1 is MNHNS and CDR2 is SASEGT. The CDR3 runs to 13 residues. With respect to this clone: The antigen is undetermined.

The sample taken for sequencing was memory CD4+ T cells sorted from blood. Described subset: CD45RA-negative fraction. This clonotype originated in a woman in her twenties or thirties in good health. V and J are TRBV6-1 and TRBJ1-2, with TRBD1 matching over 7 bases. The CDR3 sequence: CASRGDRAYGYTF. The CDR3 DNA reads TGTGCCAGCAGGGGGGACAGAGCCTATGGCTACACCTTC.